This TCR beta chain was captured in a study of T cell responses to AZD1222 COVID-19 vaccine. Study observations and caveats: Unmutated variant regions are reportedly targeted by nearly half of spike-specific TCRs. Seropositive at baseline were only six AZD1222 recipients. Sampling that yielded the repertoires occurred only after the peak T cell response.

To note about this clone: Its specificity is not known.

Sequenced by immunoSEQ multiplex PCR; TCRdb stores in-frame clones only, minus some. Among more than 110,000 clones, approximately 90% were seen once, and the ten largest hold around 3.5%. The sample was peripheral blood, taken 28 days after the second AZD1222 dose. The clonotype originates from an adult who received the AZD1222 COVID-19 vaccine.

CDR3 nucleotides: TGTGCCAGCAGCCTGGGGGGGCTTAATTCACCCCTCCACTTT. Protein: CASSLGGLNSPLHF. This chain joins TRBV3-1 (or the pseudogene TRBV3-2) and TRBJ1-6; a weak D match, TRBD1 (6 bases). Germline V gene lookup returns CDR1 LGHDT and CDR2 YNNKEL (reference sequence). Trimming cost V 4 bases and J 6 bases, with 10 bases left between them. This CDR3 comprises 14 residues.